This entry lists 31 T cell receptor beta chains sequenced from one sample in a study of T cell responses to AZD1222 COVID-19 vaccine. Only in-frame clones appear in the TCRdb table, and some are missing; sequencing was by immunoSEQ multiplex PCR. The repertoire has 120,000 or so clones, 80% to 90% of them found once; the top ten carry about 1.5%. The sample consisted of peripheral blood, taken on day 0 of AZD1222 vaccination. These receptors all stem from an adult in good health.

This chain connects TRBV7-8 to TRBJ1-1; no definite D call. The CDR3 has 14 amino acids. The germline V gene encodes CDR1 SGHVS and CDR2 FQNEAQ. The V end lost 9 bases, the J end lost 0 bases, and 14 bases lay between the germline ends. The CDR3 here is CASKGAGLNTEAFF. DNA for the CDR3: TGTGCCAGTAAGGGTGCGGGCCTGAACACTGAAGCTTTCTTT.

This chain connects TRBV6-1 to TRBJ1-3, with D perhaps TRBD1 (5 bases). This CDR3 is 15 amino acids long. Germline V CDR1 and CDR2: MNHNS, SASEGT. The ends were cut back, 0 bases at V and 3 bases at J, with 9 bases in the middle. The CDR3 DNA sequence: TGTGCCAGCAGTGAAGCGGGCAGGGTTGGAAACACCATATATTTT. Its translation: CASSEAGRVGNTIYF.

This clone was observed once. V usage is TRBV2 and J usage is TRBJ1-5; 7 bases align to TRBD1. The CDR3 is made up of 15 amino acids. Germline V gene sequence: CDR1 SNHLY, CDR2 FYNNEI. J was trimmed by 4 bases and V by 7 bases; bases with no gene match: 10. The CDR3 region is CASMSSGGRNQPQHF. DNA of the CDR3: TGTGCCAGCATGTCCTCAGGGGGAAGGAATCAGCCCCAGCATTTT.

The chain couples TRBV2 to TRBJ1-2; D perhaps matches TRBD1 (6 bases). Germline V gene sequence: CDR1 SNHLY, CDR2 FYNNEI. CDR3 size: 13 residues. Trimming cost V 3 bases and J 5 bases, with 10 bases left between them. CDR3 in amino acids: CASSEGQGYGYTF. CDR3 nucleotide sequence: TGTGCCAGCAGTGAGGGCCAGGGGTATGGCTACACCTTC.

This clone was recorded a few times. This sequence joins TRBV5-6 and TRBJ1-2; D call uncertain. The CDR3 has 14 residues. V was cut by 2 bases and J by 4 bases, with 12 bases left in between. Germline V lookup: CDR1 SGHDT, CDR2 YYEEEE. CDR3 in amino acids: CASSLNTVIYGYTF. DNA of the CDR3: TGTGCCAGCAGCTTAAATACAGTTATCTATGGCTACACCTTC.

This CDR3 reads CASSAGQENSPLHF. The CDR3 DNA sequence: TGCGCCAGCAGCGCGGGCCAGGAAAATTCACCCCTCCACTTT. V gene TRBV5-1 combines with J gene TRBJ1-6; no clear D. Germline V gives CDR1 SGHRS, CDR2 YFSETQ. There are 14 residues in the CDR3. The ends were cut back, 4 bases at V and 7 bases at J, with 12 bases in the middle.

The J gene is TRBJ1-2, the V gene TRBV30; D is possibly TRBD1 (6 bases). Germline CDR1 GTSNPN, CDR2 SVGIG (reference sequence). The CDR3 loop spans 16 amino acids. V lost 4 bases and J 1 base, leaving 19 bases between the germline ends. The CDR3 loop is CAWTLKGGGGNYGYTF. CDR3 DNA: TGTGCCTGGACCCTGAAGGGGGGTGGGGGTAACTATGGCTACACCTTC. Full variable domain (missing parts from reference TRBV30 and TRBJ1-2): SQTIHQWPATLVQPVGSPLSLECTVEGTSNPNLYWYRQAAGRGLQLLFYSVGIGQISSEVPQNLSASRPQDRQFILSSKKLLLSDSGFYLCAWTLKGGGGNYGYTFGSGTRLTVV.

V usage is TRBV9 and J usage is TRBJ1-4; TRBD1 aligns across 10 bases. The CDR3 is 18 residues long. J lost 0 bases, V lost 0 bases, and 5 bases had no gene match. CDR1 SGDLS and CDR2 YYNGEE come from the germline V gene. The CDR3 sequence: CASSVGDRGQATNEKLFF. The CDR3 DNA reads as TGTGCCAGCAGCGTAGGGGACAGGGGCCAGGCAACTAATGAAAAACTGTTTTTT.

This clone has just a few counts. This chain connects TRBV9 to TRBJ2-3, with no clear D. The CDR3 covers 16 residues. CDR1 is SGDLS, CDR2 YYNGEE, per germline. V was shortened by 4 bases and J by 4 bases, with 19 bases between the two germline ends. CDR3 bases: TGTGCCAGCAGCAAATACGGCGGAAAACACTCAGATACGCAGTATTTT. Amino acids: CASSKYGGKHSDTQYF. The variable domain in full, completed from reference TRBV9 and TRBJ2-3, reads DSGVTQTPKHLITATGQRVTLRCSPRSGDLSVYWYQQSLDQGLQFLIQYYNGEERAKGNILERFSAQQFPDLHSELNLSSLELGDSALYFCASSKYGGKHSDTQYFGPGTRLTVL.

The chain combines TRBV27 with TRBJ1-2; D gene uncertain. The CDR3 runs to 13 residues. Trimming took off 5 bases at V and 4 bases at J, with 11 bases between the two ends. Germline assignment: CDR1 MNHEY and CDR2 SMNVEV (reference sequence). The CDR3 nucleotides read TGTGCCAGCAGTCCGAAAGGTCCCTATGGCTACACCTTC. Translating gives CASSPKGPYGYTF.

The chain carries TRBV3-1 (or the pseudogene TRBV3-2) and TRBJ2-7; tentative D call: TRBD2 (6 bases). CDR1 is LGHDT, CDR2 YNNKEL, per germline (reference sequence). The CDR3 covers 16 residues. V was shortened by 0 bases and J by 4 bases, with 16 bases between the two germline ends. This chain's CDR3 is CASSQDWGLTPYEQYF. The DNA for the CDR3 is TGTGCCAGCAGCCAAGATTGGGGACTTACTCCATACGAGCAGTACTTC.

V usage is TRBV24-1 and J usage is TRBJ2-1, with TRBD1 matching over 8 bases. In germline, CDR1 is KGHDR, CDR2 SFDVKD. V lost 0 bases and J lost 9; bases outside the gene matches: 3. The CDR3 spans 14 residues. CDR3 protein: CATSDLRTGFEQFF. CDR3 nucleotides: TGTGCCACCAGTGATTTGCGGACAGGGTTTGAGCAGTTCTTC.

This chain connects TRBV6-4 to TRBJ1-3, with D possibly TRBD1 on 5 matching bases. V lost 0 bases to trimming and J lost 1 base, with 16 bases between them. Looked up from germline, CDR1 is MRHNA and CDR2 is SNTAGT. This CDR3 comprises 18 residues. CDR3: CASSDSLRRQHSGNTIYF. The CDR3 bases are TGTGCCAGCAGTGACTCCCTCCGGCGACAGCATTCTGGAAACACCATATATTTT.

This sequence joins TRBV15 and TRBJ2-3; TRBD2 matches at 15 bases. V was clipped by 5 bases and J by 7 bases; unmatched bases: 7. There are 16 residues in the CDR3. Per the germline V gene, CDR1 is LNHNV and CDR2 is YYDKDF (reference sequence). For the CDR3, the DNA is TGTGCCACCAGCCAAACCGGGACTAGCGGGAGGAATACGCAGTATTTT. Its protein is CATSQTGTSGRNTQYF.

The chain has TRBV6-5 and TRBJ1-5; TRBD1 is a possible D gene (5 bases). The CDR3 is 12 residues long. The germline gives CDR1 MNHEY, CDR2 SVGAGI. The V and J ends lost 6 bases and 9 bases respectively, with 12 bases between them. The DNA for the CDR3 is TGTGCCAGCAGCCCAGGGCCAGGGCCCCAGCATTTT. Its translation is CASSPGPGPQHF.

V gene TRBV14 combines with J gene TRBJ2-1; 8 nucleotides line up with TRBD2. Trimming took 1 base from V and 6 from J; bases not matched to a gene: 11. Germline CDR1 reads SGHDN; CDR2 reads FVKESK. The CDR3 runs to 17 residues. The CDR3: CASSQGLIAGMGNEQFF. As DNA, the CDR3 is TGTGCCAGCAGCCAAGGACTAATAGCGGGGATGGGCAATGAGCAGTTCTTC.

The chain is built from TRBV4-1 and TRBJ1-1, with D perhaps matching TRBD1 (6 bases). Trimming pared 2 bases from V and 0 bases from J, leaving 19 bases between. The CDR3 runs 18 residues. Per germline, CDR1 MGHRA and CDR2 YSYEKL. The CDR3 spells CASSQRSGGPLLNTEAFF. CDR3 bases: TGCGCCAGCAGCCAACGGTCCGGGGGGCCATTACTGAACACTGAAGCTTTCTTT.

The chain employs TRBV14 and TRBJ2-7, with D possibly being TRBD2 (6 bases). The V and J ends lost 1 base and 4 bases respectively, with 14 bases between them. Germline V CDR1 and CDR2: SGHDN, FVKESK. The CDR3 spans 15 residues. Written as DNA, the CDR3 is TGTGCCAGCAGCCAAGGTCGGGGGAGGCGTTACGAGCAGTACTTC. Protein product: CASSQGRGRRYEQYF.

The chain joins TRBV12-3 or TRBV12-4 to TRBJ1-3; unclear D gene. V gave up 6 bases and J gave up 7 bases, with 13 bases separating them. The CDR3 spans 13 residues. The chain's CDR3 is CASRSLPLNTIYF. The CDR3 region has the DNA TGTGCCAGCAGATCATTACCCCTCAACACCATATATTTT.

V gene TRBV7-2 combines with J gene TRBJ2-7, with TRBD1 matching over 8 bases. This CDR3 region has 15 residues. Germline values: CDR1 SGHTA, CDR2 FQGNSA. The V and J ends lost 4 bases and 3 bases, in that order; junction bases with no gene match: 8. CDR3 DNA: TGTGCCAGCAGCTCCACAGGGGGTAACTTCTACGAGCAGTACTTC. It yields the protein CASSSTGGNFYEQYF.

This rearrangement joins TRBV27 to TRBJ2-7; TRBD1 is a possible D gene (6 bases). This CDR3 has 13 amino acids. Trimming cost V 7 bases and J 4 bases, with 14 bases left between them. The germline V gene encodes CDR1 MNHEY and CDR2 SMNVEV (reference sequence). The CDR3 region is CASIPTGQYEQYF. The CDR3 DNA reads as TGTGCCAGCATCCCAACAGGGCAGTACGAGCAGTACTTC.

The chain uses TRBV28 and TRBJ2-1, with D perhaps assigned TRBD1 or TRBD2 (5 bases each). Germline values: CDR1 MDHEN, CDR2 SYDVKM. The length of the CDR3 is 14 residues. V lost 5 bases and J lost 6, with 14 bases in between. In DNA form, the CDR3 reads TGTGCCAGCAGTCAGGGACGCCCCTCCAATGAGCAGTTCTTC. Amino acids: CASSQGRPSNEQFF.

This clone occurred a few times. The chain combines TRBV5-1 with TRBJ1-1, with a weak D call TRBD1 (6 bases). The germline CDR1 and CDR2 sequences are SGHRS and YFSETQ. V was pared by 5 bases and J by 1 base, with 12 bases between. The CDR3 length is 14 residues. CDR3 loop: CASRTGHSNTEAFF. CDR3 bases: TGCGCCAGCAGAACAGGGCACTCGAACACTGAAGCTTTCTTT.

The chain carries TRBV7-7 and TRBJ2-1; 12 bases fit TRBD2. Germline V gene lookup returns CDR1 SSHAT and CDR2 FNYEAQ (reference sequence). This CDR3 is 14 amino acids long. The V segment lost 5 bases and the J segment 10 bases; nucleotides outside the gene matches: 6. In DNA form, the CDR3 reads TGTGCCAGCAGCCCTAGCGGGGGGGCGTACGAGCAGTTCTTC. Encoded protein: CASSPSGGAYEQFF.

As for this clone: An end of the junction differs from the germline gene, which may be a read error. The chain employs TRBV7-9 and TRBJ1-1; D is unclear. This CDR3 comprises 15 residues. From germline, CDR1 is SEHNR and CDR2 FQNEAQ (reference sequence). The CDR3 coding sequence is TGTGCCAGCACCTTAACTACATTGGGGAACACTGAAGCTTTCTTT. It is translated as CASTLTTLGNTEAFF.

V is TRBV5-5 and J is TRBJ1-2; a possible D gene is TRBD1 (6 bases). This CDR3 spans 16 amino acids. Per germline, CDR1 SGHKS and CDR2 YYEKEE (reference sequence). V was cut by 4 bases and J by 0 bases, with 16 bases left in between. The CDR3 is CASSGTTGTPNYGYTF. The CDR3 DNA follows: TGTGCCAGCAGCGGAACTACAGGGACCCCTAACTATGGCTACACCTTC.

The chain has TRBV7-9 and TRBJ1-3; 7 positions match TRBD1. V was clipped by 5 bases and J by 8 bases; unmatched bases: 9. The CDR3 consists of 14 residues. CDR1 and CDR2 (germline): SEHNR, FQNEAQ (reference sequence). The CDR3 loop reads CASSQGQERYTIYF. CDR3 bases: TGTGCCAGCAGCCAAGGACAGGAACGGTACACCATATATTTT.

The rearrangement joins TRBV3-1 (or the pseudogene TRBV3-2) to TRBJ1-4; D not resolved. The germline CDR1 and CDR2 sequences are LGHDT and YNNKEL (reference sequence). There are 12 residues in the CDR3. Trimming took 1 base from V and 8 from J, leaving 5 bases between them. In nucleotides, the CDR3 is TGTGCCAGCAGCCAAGTACGCGAAAAACTGTTTTTT. This sequence encodes CASSQVREKLFF.

The rearrangement uses TRBV6-5 and TRBJ2-7; 7 bases agree with TRBD2. This CDR3 has 15 residues. V shed 7 bases and J 2 bases; nucleotides not matched to a gene: 11. Germline V gene lookup returns CDR1 MNHEY and CDR2 SVGAGI. The CDR3: CASIRGASGTYEQYF. For the CDR3, the DNA is TGTGCCAGCATCAGAGGGGCTAGCGGAACCTACGAGCAGTACTTC.

This clone appeared once. J is TRBJ1-4 and V is TRBV28; 8 nucleotides line up with TRBD1. Germline V lookup: CDR1 MDHEN, CDR2 SYDVKM. The ends lost 5 bases at V and 11 bases at J; junction bases unmatched: 4. The CDR3 extends over 12 amino acids. CDR3 amino acids: CASSHTGGKLFF. DNA of the CDR3: TGTGCCAGCAGTCACACAGGGGGGAAACTGTTTTTT.

This chain uses TRBV6-5 with TRBJ2-7; 9 nucleotides agree with TRBD1. Germline V gene lookup returns CDR1 MNHEY and CDR2 SVGAGI. CDR3 size: 15 residues. The V gene end was trimmed by 2 bases and the J gene end by 2 bases; junction bases not matched to a gene: 4. This CDR3 is CASSYGDRDPYEQYF. The CDR3 DNA is TGTGCCAGCAGTTACGGGGACAGGGACCCCTACGAGCAGTACTTC.